The sequence of this T cell receptor beta chain was determined in a study of shared clonotypes between healthy human individuals. Whole-study results and caveats: Sampling was confined to blood; repertoires within tissues likely differ.

TCRdb's table, derived via immunoSEQ multiplex PCR, lists solely in-frame clones and lacks some. The sample records about half a million clones, 60% to 80% being singletons. CDR1 and CDR2 from the germline V gene are SGDLS and YYNGEE. The CDR3 is 15 amino acids. V lost 1 base to trimming and J lost 1 base; unmatched junction nucleotides: 4. To note about this clone: Its antigen is still unknown.

The chain uses TRBV9 and TRBJ1-1, with 7 bases lining up with TRBD1. Sequencing was performed on PBMCs. This TCR derives from a woman aged 40 to 55 in good health. Some clones in this sample may be carry-over from other donors' samples. CDR3 in amino acids: CASSVLPGGNTEAFF. Written as DNA, the CDR3 is TGTGCCAGCAGCGTATTGCCAGGGGGGAACACTGAAGCTTTCTTT.